Detailed here is one TCR beta chain. The antigen remains undetermined. The donors comprised healthy bone marrow donors. The PCR had 60 Vbeta and 13 Jbeta primers. Sequenced by immunoSEQ multiplex PCR; TCRdb stores in-frame clones only, minus some. Its listing shows about 200,000 clones. This record comes from a study of cytomegalovirus exposure and HLA in healthy donors. Study-wide results and limits: Under in vitro conditions, a few CMV-associated chains were confirmed as specific for CMV antigens. Sequencing likely generated an artifact that appeared as a cluster of highly shared sequence variants.

The sequencing sample was made of PBMCs. The TCR sequence derives from a girl aged 2-10 years in good health and CMV-seropositive.

As DNA, the CDR3 is TGTGCCAGCAGCTTTGGGGTAGGGGCGGTGAACACTGAAGCTTTCTTT. Its protein is CASSFGVGAVNTEAFF. V and J are TRBV11-2 and TRBJ1-1; possibly TRBD1 for D (5 bases). This CDR3 region has 16 residues. Trimming removed 3 bases at V and 0 bases at J, with 14 bases between. Germline CDR1 SGHAT, CDR2 FQNNGV.